This TCR beta chain was sequenced for a study of T cells in Graves' hyperthyroidism and ophthalmopathy. Findings and caveats of the study: A model of 13 V-J pairs discriminated ophthalmopathy from stable hyperthyroidism. Ophthalmopathy got predicted by the model a median roughly 6.4 months before its onset. Most thyroid clonotypes that were expanded above 0.001 also turned up in blood.

The CDR3 has 17 amino acids. CDR1 LGHDT and CDR2 YNNKEL come from the germline V gene (reference sequence). After removal of 1 base from V and 6 bases from J, the junction contained 13 bases not matched to a gene. Thyroid ultrasound, orbital computed tomography, clinical symptoms, and serum thyroxine and TRAb underpinned diagnoses. RNA transcripts served as the template for amplifying TCR beta CDR3 regions. In the first-round RT-PCR of the TCR CDR3, the HTBI primer set was used. TCRdb re-analysed the multiplex PCR reads in MiXCR, keeping a single row per CDR3 protein. The sample lists approximately 430,000 distinct CDR3 sequences, less than 20% occurring once. This clonotype was detected ten times or more. Its specificity is not known.

The material sequenced was blood. This TCR was recovered from a woman between 18 and 30 years old with Graves' hyperthyroidism. The rearrangement links TRBV3-1 to TRBJ1-2; 8 bases are shared with TRBD1. Written as DNA, the CDR3 is TGTGCCAGCAGCCAAGGAGTAGGTATGGTGACAGGGGATGGCTACACCTTC. Its protein is CASSQGVGMVTGDGYTF.